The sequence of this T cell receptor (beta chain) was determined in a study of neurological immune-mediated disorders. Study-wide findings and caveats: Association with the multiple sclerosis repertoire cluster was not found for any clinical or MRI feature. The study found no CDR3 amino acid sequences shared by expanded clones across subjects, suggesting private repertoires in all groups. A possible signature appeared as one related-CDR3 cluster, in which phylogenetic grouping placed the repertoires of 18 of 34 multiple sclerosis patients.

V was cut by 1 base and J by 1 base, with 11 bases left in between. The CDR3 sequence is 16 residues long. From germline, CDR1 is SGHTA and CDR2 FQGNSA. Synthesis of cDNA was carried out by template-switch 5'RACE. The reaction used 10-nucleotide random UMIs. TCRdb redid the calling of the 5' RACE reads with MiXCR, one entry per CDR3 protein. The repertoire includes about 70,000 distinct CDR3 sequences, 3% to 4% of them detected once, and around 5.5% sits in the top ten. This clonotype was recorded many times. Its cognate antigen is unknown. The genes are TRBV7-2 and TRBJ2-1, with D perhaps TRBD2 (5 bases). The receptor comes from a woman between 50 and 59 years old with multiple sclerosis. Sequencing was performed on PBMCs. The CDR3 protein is CASSLVPGMSYNEQFF. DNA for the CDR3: TGTGCCAGCAGCTTAGTACCCGGGATGTCCTACAATGAGCAGTTCTTC.